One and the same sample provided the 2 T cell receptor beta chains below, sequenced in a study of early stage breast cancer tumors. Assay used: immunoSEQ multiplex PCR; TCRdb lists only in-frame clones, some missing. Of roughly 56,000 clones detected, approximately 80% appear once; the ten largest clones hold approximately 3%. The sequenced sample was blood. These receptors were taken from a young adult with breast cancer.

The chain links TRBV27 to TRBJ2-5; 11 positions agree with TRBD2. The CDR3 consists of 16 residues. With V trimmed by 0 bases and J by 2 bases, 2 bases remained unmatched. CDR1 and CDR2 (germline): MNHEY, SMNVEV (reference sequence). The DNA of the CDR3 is TGTGCCAGCAGTTTATCGGTAGCGGGAGGGCAAGAGACCCAGTACTTC. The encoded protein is CASSLSVAGGQETQYF.

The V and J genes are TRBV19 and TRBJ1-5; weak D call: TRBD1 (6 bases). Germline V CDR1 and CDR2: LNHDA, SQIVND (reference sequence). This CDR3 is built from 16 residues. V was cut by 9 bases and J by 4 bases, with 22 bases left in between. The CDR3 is CASRTGTPLGNQPQHF. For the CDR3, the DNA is TGTGCCAGCCGAACCGGGACACCCCTTGGAAATCAGCCCCAGCATTTT.